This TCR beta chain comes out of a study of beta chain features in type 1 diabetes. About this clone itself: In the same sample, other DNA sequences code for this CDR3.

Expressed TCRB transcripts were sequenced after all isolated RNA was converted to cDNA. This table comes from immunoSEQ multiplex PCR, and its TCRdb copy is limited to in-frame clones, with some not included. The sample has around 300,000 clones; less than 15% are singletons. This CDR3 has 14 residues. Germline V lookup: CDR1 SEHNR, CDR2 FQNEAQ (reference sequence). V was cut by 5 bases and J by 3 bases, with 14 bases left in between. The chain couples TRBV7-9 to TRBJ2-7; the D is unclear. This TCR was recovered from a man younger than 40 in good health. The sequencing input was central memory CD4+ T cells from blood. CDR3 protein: CASSTRSEVYEQYF. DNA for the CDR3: TGTGCCAGCAGCACTCGATCAGAAGTCTACGAGCAGTACTTC.